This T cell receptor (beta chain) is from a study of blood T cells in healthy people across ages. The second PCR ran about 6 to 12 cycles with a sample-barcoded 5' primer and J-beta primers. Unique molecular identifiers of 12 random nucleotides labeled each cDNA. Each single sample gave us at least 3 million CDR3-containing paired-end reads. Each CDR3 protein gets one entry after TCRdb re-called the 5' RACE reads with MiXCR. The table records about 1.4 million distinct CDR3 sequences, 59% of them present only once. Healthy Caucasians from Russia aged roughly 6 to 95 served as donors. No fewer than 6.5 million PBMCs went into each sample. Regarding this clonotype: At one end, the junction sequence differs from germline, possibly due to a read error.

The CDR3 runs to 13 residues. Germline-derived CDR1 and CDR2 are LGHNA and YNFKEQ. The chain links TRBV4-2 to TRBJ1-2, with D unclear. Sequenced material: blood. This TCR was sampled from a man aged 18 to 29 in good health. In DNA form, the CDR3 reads TGTGCCGGCAGCCAAGGCCTCTCCCCTAAGTACACCTTC. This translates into CAGSQGLSPKYTF.